These 18 T cell receptor beta chains were all obtained from the same sample, sequenced in a study of metastatic and nonmetastatic thyroid tumors. All patients were untreated before thyroid surgery. TCRdb re-analyzed the PCR reads through MiXCR. The table records 25,000 to 35,000 clones, almost 30% of them present only once. Sequencing was carried out using blood. Receptors were obtained from a female donor with papillary thyroid cancer or a benign thyroid nodule (not recorded which). Some clones in this sample may be carry-over from other donors' samples.

This clone was seen a handful of times. The genes are TRBV6-1 and TRBJ2-7, with 10 bases matching TRBD2. Germline V gives CDR1 MNHNS, CDR2 SASEGT. CDR3 length: 15 residues. After removal of 4 bases from V and 4 bases from J, the junction contained 7 bases not matched to a gene. CDR3 in DNA: TGTGCCAGCAGTGTGAGCGGGAGGGCCGTTTACGAGCAGTACTTC. Translation: CASSVSGRAVYEQYF.

There are many counts of this clone. The same CDR3 also results from other DNA sequences found in this sample. The chain uses TRBV2 and TRBJ1-1; D is possibly TRBD1 (5 bases). Germline values: CDR1 SNHLY, CDR2 FYNNEI. V shed 6 bases and J shed 1 base, with 12 bases lying between them. The length of the CDR3 is 14 residues. The DNA of the CDR3 is TGTGCCAGCAGGATACAGGAGACGAACACTGAAGCTTTCTTT. Protein product: CASRIQETNTEAFF.

This clone occurred many times. The genes are TRBV20-1 and TRBJ1-5; maybe TRBD1 (5 bases). The CDR3 loop spans 14 amino acids. The germline V gene encodes CDR1 DFQATT and CDR2 SNEGSKA (reference sequence). Trimming removed 0 bases from V and 5 bases from J, with 11 bases in between. The CDR3 here is CSARDFEGHQPQHF. In DNA form, the CDR3 reads TGCAGTGCTAGAGATTTTGAGGGGCATCAGCCCCAGCATTTT.

The gene calls are TRBV19 and TRBJ1-2, with 7 bases fitting TRBD1. The V gene end was trimmed by 7 bases and the J gene end by 2 bases; junction bases not matched to a gene: 4. Germline CDR1 and CDR2: LNHDA and SQIVND (reference sequence). This CDR3 has 13 residues. The CDR3 DNA reads as TGTGCCAGTACCGGACAGGCCAACTATGGCTACACCTTC. Amino acids: CASTGQANYGYTF.

This clone counts as medium-sized. This rearrangement joins TRBV30 to TRBJ1-6, with unresolved D. The length of the CDR3 is 13 residues. Trimming removed 3 bases from V and 4 bases from J, with 7 bases in between. Germline CDR1 is GTSNPN and CDR2 is SVGIG (reference sequence). CDR3 protein: CAWSGQYNSPLHF. DNA for the CDR3: TGTGCCTGGAGCGGGCAGTATAATTCACCCCTCCACTTT. Drawing the rest from reference TRBV30 and TRBJ1-6, the complete variable domain is SQTIHQWPATLVQPVGSPLSLECTVEGTSNPNLYWYRQAAGRGLQLLFYSVGIGQISSEVPQNLSASRPQDRQFILSSKKLLLSDSGFYLCAWSGQYNSPLHFGNGTRLTVT.

This clone came up a few times. V is TRBV7-3 and J is TRBJ2-3; 7 nucleotides match TRBD2. CDR1 SGHTA and CDR2 FQGTGA come from the germline V gene. The trim removed 8 bases at V and 5 bases at J, leaving 7 bases unmatched. This CDR3 has 13 amino acids. CDR3 amino acids: CASSPAGLDTQYF. The CDR3 region has the DNA TGTGCCAGCTCCCCAGCGGGATTAGATACGCAGTATTTT.

This clone was recorded at least ten times. At one end, the junction sequence differs from germline, possibly due to a read error. This sequence joins TRBV5-1 and TRBJ1-1, with D perhaps TRBD1 (6 bases). Germline loops: CDR1 SGHRS, CDR2 YFSETQ. CDR3 size: 15 residues. CDR3 in DNA: TGCGCCAGCAGCTTGGGGAAGGGGGTGAATACTGAAGCTTTCTTT. This gives the protein CASSLGKGVNTEAFF.

The rearrangement uses TRBV7-6 and TRBJ1-1; D is ambiguous. CDR3 length: 15 amino acids. Germline values: CDR1 SGHVS, CDR2 FNYEAQ. The germline V and J ends were trimmed by 1 base and 6 bases, with 15 bases remaining between them. CDR3 sequence reads: CASSLGQRFNSEAFF. Written as DNA, the CDR3 is TGTGCCAGCAGCTTAGGGCAGAGGTTCAACTCTGAAGCTTTCTTT.

This chain joins TRBV28 and TRBJ1-1, with TRBD1 as a possible D gene (5 bases). V was pared by 6 bases and J by 7 bases, with 18 bases between. The CDR3 covers 14 residues. Germline CDR1 and CDR2: MDHEN and SYDVKM. CDR3 residues: CASRVPRRGGEAFF. CDR3 in DNA: TGTGCCAGCAGGGTCCCCCGACGGGGGGGTGAAGCTTTCTTT.

This clone turned up a few times. The J gene is TRBJ2-3, the V gene TRBV20-1, with 12 bases lining up with TRBD2. Germline-derived CDR1 and CDR2 are DFQATT and SNEGSKA (reference sequence). J lost 3 bases, V lost 5 bases, and 9 bases had no gene match. This CDR3 contains 16 residues. The CDR3 bases are TGCAGTGCTTCGCACGCCGGGACTAGCGGGACAGATACGCAGTATTTT. Amino acid sequence: CSASHAGTSGTDTQYF.

The V call is TRBV20-1, the J call TRBJ2-5; 8 nucleotides align to TRBD1. The CDR3 consists of 14 residues. Germline values: CDR1 DFQATT, CDR2 SNEGSKA (reference sequence). Trimming took 0 bases from V and 3 from J; bases not matched to a gene: 3. The CDR3 coding sequence is TGCAGTGCTAGAGATTACAGGGGGGAAGAGACCCAGTACTTC. Encoded protein: CSARDYRGEETQYF.

This clone has more than one count but fewer than ten. The chain couples TRBV20-1 to TRBJ1-5; TRBD1 matches 9 bases. Per germline, CDR1 DFQATT and CDR2 SNEGSKA (reference sequence). The length of the CDR3 is 15 residues. V dropped 0 bases and J dropped 7; count of bases not matched to a gene: 7. The CDR3 region has the DNA TGCAGTGCTAGAGACGGGACAGGGTCGAGCCAGCCCCAGCATTTT. Amino acid sequence: CSARDGTGSSQPQHF.

This sequence joins TRBV20-1 and TRBJ1-2; TRBD1 is a possible D gene (5 bases). CDR1 and CDR2 from the germline V gene are DFQATT and SNEGSKA (reference sequence). Trimming shortened V by 4 bases and J by 8 bases, and 26 bases separated the two germline ends. The CDR3 is 16 residues long. DNA for the CDR3: TGCAGTGCTACCCCCCTGGGCAGGGAGGGATCGGGGGGCTACACCTTC. Its protein is CSATPLGREGSGGYTF.

This clone is deemed medium-sized. The chain carries TRBV20-1 and TRBJ2-7; D is unresolved. V was shortened by 3 bases and J by 5 bases, with 11 bases between the two germline ends. Per the germline V gene, CDR1 is DFQATT and CDR2 is SNEGSKA (reference sequence). The CDR3 has 12 residues. CDR3 in DNA: TGCAGTGCTAGCCCCTCTCTACACGAGCAGTACTTC. It codes for CSASPSLHEQYF.

This clone was recorded a few times. CDR3 in amino acids: CASSPSGGTDTQYF. The CDR3 DNA is TGTGCCAGCAGCCCCAGCGGAGGTACAGATACGCAGTATTTT. The rearrangement links TRBV7-9 to TRBJ2-3, with TRBD2 as a possible D gene (5 bases). V shed 5 bases and J shed 3 bases, with 12 bases lying between them. The CDR3 spans 14 residues. Germline loops: CDR1 SEHNR, CDR2 FQNEAQ (reference sequence).

CDR3 DNA: TGTGCCAGCAGCCATGGTACCGGGGAGCTGTTTTTT. Encoded protein: CASSHGTGELFF. This chain connects TRBV3-1 to TRBJ2-2, with unresolved D. The germline gives CDR1 LGHDT, CDR2 YNNKEL (reference sequence). V was cut by 3 bases and J by 5 bases, with 4 bases left in between. There are 12 residues in the CDR3.

The J gene is TRBJ1-2, the V gene TRBV30; D ambiguous. V lost 4 bases, J lost 4 bases, and 13 bases lay in between. The CDR3 is made up of 13 amino acids. Germline CDR1 GTSNPN, CDR2 SVGIG (reference sequence). As DNA, the CDR3 is TGTGCCTGGAATAAGGGTTTCACCTATGGCTACACCTTC. Its protein product is CAWNKGFTYGYTF.

The rearrangement uses TRBV6-5 and TRBJ2-7; D is unresolved. This CDR3 has 14 residues. The V gene's germline CDR1 is MNHEY and CDR2 SVGAGI. V shed 1 base and J shed 2 bases, with 9 bases lying between them. DNA of the CDR3: TGTGCCAGCAGTTACTTGGGTGTGACCTACGAGCAGTACTTC. Translated, it gives CASSYLGVTYEQYF.